Presented here are 32 T cell receptor beta chains from one specimen sequenced in a study of read filtering for tumor transcriptome and immune sequencing. The library was built from about 400 ng RNA with molecular barcoded adaptors for alpha/delta and beta/gamma chains. TCRdb itself ran the reads through MiXCR, one entry per CDR3 protein. The sample includes approximately 140,000 distinct CDR3 sequences, under 15% of them seen just once. Material: a population of CD138-negative cells sorted from bone marrow. Receptors originate from a donor at least 40 years old with multiple myeloma.

This clonotype was picked up many times. The chain has TRBV7-6 and TRBJ1-1; TRBD1 matches 10 bases. Germline CDR1 and CDR2: SGHVS and FNYEAQ. The CDR3 covers 15 residues. J gave up 1 base and V 5 bases, and 4 bases lay outside the gene matches. Here the CDR3 DNA reads TGTGCCAGCAGCCCTGGACAGGGGGGGAACACTGAAGCTTTCTTT. It codes for CASSPGQGGNTEAFF.

This clonotype was observed many times. The chain recombines TRBV20-1 with TRBJ2-5; D might be TRBD2 (7 bases). The V gene lost 5 bases and the J gene lost 4 bases, with 20 bases spanning the gap. The CDR3 is 15 amino acids. CDR1 and CDR2 from the germline V gene are DFQATT and SNEGSKA (reference sequence). The DNA of the CDR3 is TGCAGTGCTCAAGATGGGGAGGGGGGCGGAGAGACCCAGTACTTC. Amino acid sequence: CSAQDGEGGGETQYF.

This clonotype was observed many times. The J gene is TRBJ1-2, the V gene TRBV12-3 or TRBV12-4, with a tentative D call TRBD1 (6 bases). Trimming left V 5 bases short and J 0 bases short, with 13 bases between. The CDR3 contains 15 residues. The CDR3 region is CASSPAGTTNYGYTF. Written as DNA, the CDR3 is TGTGCCAGCAGTCCTGCTGGGACAACTAACTATGGCTACACCTTC.

V usage is TRBV5-4 and J usage is TRBJ2-2, with D maybe TRBD2 (6 bases). The CDR3 is 17 residues long. V shed 0 bases and J shed 0 bases, with 12 bases lying between them. Germline-derived CDR1 and CDR2 are SGHNT and YYREEE (reference sequence). CDR3 bases: TGTGCCAGCAGCTTGGGGACTATCGTTCCGAACACCGGGGAGCTGTTTTTT. This encodes CASSLGTIVPNTGELFF.

This clonotype was observed many times. The V gene is TRBV5-1, the J gene TRBJ2-5; D perhaps matches TRBD2 (6 bases). The germline V and J ends were trimmed by 10 bases and 5 bases, with 18 bases remaining between them. The germline CDR1 and CDR2 sequences are SGHRS and YFSETQ. This CDR3 is built from 13 residues. The CDR3 loop is CASLGGAPETQYF. The CDR3 region has the DNA TGCGCCTCCCTGGGCGGGGCGCCGGAGACCCAGTACTTC.

This clonotype was counted many times. The chain joins TRBV11-1 to TRBJ2-5; D is tentatively TRBD1 or TRBD2 (5 bases each). The V end was cut by 5 bases, the J end by 2 bases, with 15 bases between. CDR1 is SGHAT, CDR2 FQDESV, per germline (reference sequence). CDR3 length: 15 amino acids. The CDR3 bases are TGTGCCAGCAGCCATTCCGGGACGCAACAAGAGACCCAGTACTTC. Residues: CASSHSGTQQETQYF.

This clonotype appeared many times. Its ends do not fully match the called genes, so a read error is possible. The V gene is TRBV19, the J gene TRBJ2-1, with 10 bases identical to TRBD2. In germline, CDR1 is LNHDA, CDR2 SQIVND (reference sequence). The CDR3 is 14 residues long. The CDR3 nucleotides are TGTGCCGGTAGTCACACTAGCGGGATTAATGAGCAGTTCTTC. Translated: CAGSHTSGINEQFF.

This clonotype appeared many times. This chain uses TRBV10-3 with TRBJ2-1; TRBD2 matches 7 bases. The CDR3 consists of 12 residues. Germline V gene sequence: CDR1 ENHRY, CDR2 SYGVKD. The ends lost 9 bases at V and 6 bases at J; junction bases unmatched: 5. The CDR3 reads CAIREEGNEQFF. CDR3 bases: TGTGCCATTCGGGAGGAGGGCAATGAGCAGTTCTTC.

This clonotype was counted ten times or more. This chain uses TRBV29-1 with TRBJ2-2, with D possibly called TRBD1 or TRBD2 (6 bases each). V was cut by 4 bases and J by 7 bases, with 13 bases left in between. Looked up from germline, CDR1 is SQVTM and CDR2 is ANQGSEA. The CDR3 runs 13 residues. The CDR3 DNA sequence: TGCAGCGTTGCCGGGGGCCGGGTCGGGGAGCTGTTTTTT. Translation: CSVAGGRVGELFF.

Worth noting for this clonotype: Since a much larger clone is just one base distant, this may be a read error. The chain carries TRBV14 and TRBJ2-2; a weak D match, TRBD2 (5 bases). The CDR3 spans 15 residues. CDR1 SGHDN and CDR2 FVKESK come from the germline V gene. The CDR3 region is CASSPRLGNTGELSF. The DNA for the CDR3 is TGTGCCAGCAGCCCCCGACTCGGGAACACCGGGGAGCTGTCTTTT.

In nucleotides, the CDR3 is TGCAGTGCTAGAGATATAGCGGGAGGAGCGTGGTACAATGAGCAGTTCTTC. Encoded protein: CSARDIAGGAWYNEQFF. The gene calls are TRBV20-1 and TRBJ2-1; TRBD2 agrees at 10 bases. This CDR3 spans 17 amino acids. Per germline, CDR1 DFQATT and CDR2 SNEGSKA (reference sequence). J was trimmed by 4 bases and V by 0 bases; bases with no gene match: 9.

The sample holds many counts of this clonotype. J is TRBJ2-3 and V is TRBV10-3; 10 bases fit TRBD1. CDR1 and CDR2 (germline): ENHRY, SYGVKD. V shed 6 bases, J shed 5 bases, and the junction held 14 bases outside the gene matches. The CDR3 covers 17 residues. CDR3 residues: CAISETRDRGRRDTQYF. The CDR3 DNA reads TGTGCCATCAGCGAAACCCGGGACAGGGGAAGAAGAGATACGCAGTATTTT.

In this sample, this clonotype turned up many times. The chain joins TRBV20-1 to TRBJ1-1, with D unresolved. With 3 bases removed from V and 1 base from J, the gap between germline ends came to 9 bases. The CDR3 totals 13 residues. Germline V gene data show CDR1 as DFQATT and CDR2 as SNEGSKA (reference sequence). The chain's CDR3 is CSASQAPNTEAFF. In DNA form, the CDR3 reads TGCAGTGCTAGCCAGGCGCCGAACACTGAAGCTTTCTTT.

This clonotype was detected many times. This chain uses TRBV20-1 with TRBJ2-1; D call uncertain. The CDR3 has 14 residues. V lost 4 bases to trimming and J lost 0 bases, with 10 bases between them. The germline V gene has CDR1 DFQATT and CDR2 SNEGSKA (reference sequence). CDR3 nucleotide sequence: TGCAGTGCTAAGGGAATCTCCTCCTACAATGAGCAGTTCTTC. It encodes CSAKGISSYNEQFF.

Points on this clonotype: One end of the junction varies from germline; a read error may be responsible. This chain links TRBV11-2 with TRBJ1-4; D not certain. The CDR3 loop spans 15 amino acids. The germline CDR1 and CDR2 sequences are SGHAT and FQNNGV. Written as DNA, the CDR3 is TGTGCCAGCAGCTCCTTCGGGGTAGAGAGTGAAAAGCTGTTTTTT. It encodes CASSSFGVESEKLFF.

This clonotype came up many times. The chain joins TRBV12-3 or TRBV12-4 to TRBJ2-5; 14 nucleotides match TRBD2. The junction had 6 bases not matched to a gene; V was cut back by 4 bases and J by 2 bases. This CDR3 is built from 17 residues. CDR3 sequence (DNA): TGTGCCAGCAGTTCCTCCGGACTAGCGGGAGGACAAGAGACCCAGTACTTC. Encoded protein: CASSSSGLAGGQETQYF.

This clonotype has more than one count but fewer than ten. V usage is TRBV2 and J usage is TRBJ2-3, with a tentative D call TRBD2 (6 bases). Trimming cost V 6 bases and J 0 bases, with 19 bases left between them. CDR1 is SNHLY, CDR2 FYNNEI, per germline. The CDR3 length is 17 residues. CDR3 DNA: TGTGCCAGCAGGAGTGATCGGGACTCGCCTAGCACAGATACGCAGTATTTT. This sequence encodes CASRSDRDSPSTDTQYF.

As regards this clonotype: An end of the junction differs from the germline gene, which may be a read error. CDR3 loop: CASMTGQGAYNERFF. In nucleotides, the CDR3 is TGTGCCAGTATGACCGGACAGGGGGCCTACAATGAGCGGTTCTTC. V gene TRBV19 combines with J gene TRBJ2-1, with 11 bases matching TRBD1. From germline, CDR1 is LNHDA and CDR2 SQIVND (reference sequence). There are 15 residues in the CDR3. Full variable domain (outside the CDR3, taken from reference TRBV19 and TRBJ2-1): DGGITQSPKYLFRKEGQNVTLSCEQNLNHDAMYWYRQDPGQGLRLIYYSQIVNDFQKGDIAEGYSVSREKKESFPLTVTSAQKNPTAFYLCASMTGQGAYNERFFGPGTRLTVL.

Ten or more counts support this clonotype. The gene calls are TRBV29-1 and TRBJ2-7; TRBD1 aligns across 10 bases. CDR1 SQVTM and CDR2 ANQGSEA come from the germline V gene. There are 12 residues in the CDR3. The junction had 2 bases not matched to a gene; V was cut back by 3 bases and J by 6 bases. CDR3 sequence: CSVEGDRGEQYF. DNA for the CDR3: TGCAGCGTTGAGGGGGACAGGGGCGAGCAGTACTTC.

This clonotype was picked up many times. The V and J genes are TRBV30 and TRBJ2-7; D is uncertain. CDR1 and CDR2 from the germline V gene are GTSNPN and SVGIG (reference sequence). CDR3 length equals 13 residues. V was clipped by 3 bases and J by 3 bases, with 12 bases between them. CDR3 loop: CAWSVGRIYEQYF. CDR3 nucleotide sequence: TGTGCCTGGAGCGTGGGTCGGATCTACGAGCAGTACTTC.

This clonotype showed up many times. The chain combines TRBV4-3 with TRBJ1-2; a weak D match, TRBD1 (5 bases). Germline CDR1 is LGHNA and CDR2 is YSLEER. The CDR3 totals 14 residues. V lost 1 base and J 3 bases, leaving 9 bases between the germline ends. The CDR3 sequence: CASSQGRGDYGYTF. In nucleotides, the CDR3 is TGCGCCAGCAGCCAAGGTCGAGGGGACTATGGCTACACCTTC.

This clonotype was counted at least ten times. The chain couples TRBV29-1 to TRBJ2-2, with TRBD2 as a possible D gene (6 bases). Germline V lookup: CDR1 SQVTM, CDR2 ANQGSEA. Between the trimmed V and J ends, which lost 4 bases and 7 bases, there was a span of 10 bases. This CDR3 region has 12 residues. CDR3 coding DNA: TGCAGCGTTGGGGGGGAAAACGGGGAGCTGTTTTTT. This codes for CSVGGENGELFF.

This clonotype was counted at least ten times. The J gene is TRBJ2-1, the V gene TRBV29-1, with TRBD2 matching 13 bases. V lost 5 bases and J lost 0; bases outside the gene matches: 10. The CDR3 sequence is 18 residues long. Germline CDR1 reads SQVTM; CDR2 reads ANQGSEA. CDR3 bases: TGCAGCGTTCAAACCGGGACTAGCGGGATAAGCTCCTACAATGAGCAGTTCTTC. Its translation: CSVQTGTSGISSYNEQFF.

A remark on this clonotype: One base away lies a much larger clone, so this may be a sequencing read error. The V gene is TRBV12-3 or TRBV12-4, the J gene TRBJ2-1; TRBD2 aligns across 9 bases. The CDR3 has 15 amino acids. In DNA, the CDR3 is TGTGCCAGCCTGTGGACTAGCGCAATCTACAATGTGCAGTTCTTC. It translates to CASLWTSAIYNVQFF.

The table lists this clonotype with many counts. This chain uses TRBV30 with TRBJ1-1, with 8 bases matching TRBD1. Germline V lookup: CDR1 GTSNPN, CDR2 SVGIG (reference sequence). This CDR3 is 13 amino acids long. V gave up 3 bases and J gave up 4 bases; unmatched junction bases: 4. CDR3 bases: TGTGCCTGGAGCAGGGGGCGGTTCACTGAAGCTTTCTTT. This gives the protein CAWSRGRFTEAFF.

This clonotype was detected a few times. One end of the junction fails to match germline, which may point to a read error. The rearrangement links TRBV24-1 to TRBJ1-1, with D possibly TRBD1 on 5 matching bases. This CDR3 has 14 residues. Germline V CDR1 and CDR2: KGHDR, SFDVKD. CDR3 protein: CGTSGPTGNTEAFF. Here the CDR3 DNA reads TGTGGCACCAGTGGTCCCACAGGGAACACTGAAGCTTTCTTT.

In its sample, this clonotype was seen a few times. A read error may be the cause here, since a much bigger clone is one base away. This rearrangement joins TRBV5-4 to TRBJ1-1; D is uncertain. V shed 4 bases and J shed 1 base, with 14 bases lying between them. CDR1 is SGHNT, CDR2 YYREEE, per germline (reference sequence). This CDR3 has 15 amino acids. The CDR3: CASSPRLRRNTEAFF. In DNA form, the CDR3 reads TGTGCCAGCAGCCCCCGGCTTCGGAGGAACACTGAAGCTTTCTTT.

Turning to this clonotype: A much larger clone is a single base away; this may be a read error. The chain couples TRBV5-5 to TRBJ2-1; tentative D call: TRBD1 (6 bases). Germline loops: CDR1 SGHKS, CDR2 YYEKEE (reference sequence). CDR3 length: 15 amino acids. The CDR3 DNA sequence: TGTGCCAGCAGCGGTCAGGGGATATCCTACAATGAGCAGATCTTC. This translates into CASSGQGISYNEQIF.

There are many counts of this clonotype. The V call is TRBV14, the J call TRBJ2-1, with 13 nucleotides matching TRBD2. The CDR3 runs to 16 residues. Germline V gene data show CDR1 as SGHDN and CDR2 as FVKESK. V lost 3 bases to trimming and J lost 4 bases; unmatched junction nucleotides: 3. The CDR3 protein is CASSHWTSGRYNEQFF. The CDR3 DNA follows: TGTGCCAGCAGCCACTGGACTAGCGGGAGATACAATGAGCAGTTCTTC.

Regarding this clonotype: This may arise from a read error, as a much more abundant clone is one base away. This chain uses TRBV10-2 with TRBJ1-1, with 7 bases matching TRBD1. V shed 7 bases and J 3 bases; nucleotides not matched to a gene: 8. Germline V CDR1 and CDR2: WSHSY, SAAADI. The CDR3 is made up of 14 amino acids. The CDR3 is CASITGTADTEAFF. In nucleotides, the CDR3 is TGCGCCAGCATCACCGGGACAGCGGACACTGAAGCTTTCTTT.

This clonotype was recorded at least ten times. The chain joins TRBV19 to TRBJ2-3; D might be TRBD1 (6 bases). From germline, CDR1 is LNHDA and CDR2 SQIVND (reference sequence). The CDR3 runs to 15 residues. V gave up 5 bases and J gave up 6 bases, with 18 bases separating them. DNA for the CDR3: TGTGCCAGTAGTCTAAGGGGACATGAAAAGGATACGCAGTATTTT. Encoded protein: CASSLRGHEKDTQYF. Drawing the rest from reference TRBV19 and TRBJ2-3, the complete variable domain is DGGITQSPKYLFRKEGQNVTLSCEQNLNHDAMYWYRQDPGQGLRLIYYSQIVNDFQKGDIAEGYSVSREKKESFPLTVTSAQKNPTAFYLCASSLRGHEKDTQYFGPGTRLTVL.

This clonotype was picked up many times. The chain joins TRBV20-1 to TRBJ1-2, with 9 bases lining up with TRBD1. The CDR3 is 16 amino acids. The V gene's germline CDR1 is DFQATT and CDR2 SNEGSKA (reference sequence). The V gene end was trimmed by 1 base and the J gene end by 2 bases; junction bases not matched to a gene: 8. The CDR3 nucleotides read TGCAGTGCTAGAGTAATGGACAGGGGAGTGAACTATGGCTACACCTTC. It specifies CSARVMDRGVNYGYTF.